These T cell receptor beta chains were read from a single sample in a study of cytomegalovirus exposure and HLA in healthy donors. Repertoires were generated with immunoSEQ multiplex PCR, while TCRdb's copy carries only in-frame clones and drops some. Among about 90,000 clones listed, around 78% were seen once. The specimen was PBMCs. Receptor source: a man aged 30 to 45 in good health and CMV-seronegative. Each CDR3 is given with its conserved first and last residue. D genes are given only for firm matches. Clone size, where shown, is once, few, many, or a class for clones that have expanded.

abundance: NA; d_gene: TRBD1; v_gene: TRBV6-1; j_gene: TRBJ1-3; CDR3nt: TGTGCCAGCAGTCCCGGACAGGCCGGAAACACCATATATTTT; CDR3aa: CASSPGQAGNTIYF
abundance: NA; d_gene: NA; v_gene: TRBV2; j_gene: TRBJ1-2; CDR3nt: TGTGCCAGCAGCCCGAGGAACTATGGCTACACCTTC; CDR3aa: CASSPRNYGYTF
abundance: NA; d_gene: NA; v_gene: TRBV4-2; j_gene: TRBJ2-7; CDR3nt: TGTGCCAGCAGCCAAGATCGCACGGACTTCTACGAGCAGTACTTC; CDR3aa: CASSQDRTDFYEQYF
abundance: NA; d_gene: NA; v_gene: TRBV19; j_gene: TRBJ1-1; CDR3nt: TGTGCCAGTAGTATAGGTCCAGGGAACACTGAAGCTTTCTTT; CDR3aa: CASSIGPGNTEAFF
abundance: NA; d_gene: TRBD1; v_gene: TRBV11-1; j_gene: TRBJ2-1; CDR3nt: TGTGCCAGCAGCTTAGCCGGGACAGGGGGGGTCTTAGGGCAGTTCTTC; CDR3aa: CASSLAGTGGVLGQFF
abundance: NA; d_gene: NA; v_gene: TRBV5-1; j_gene: TRBJ2-1; CDR3nt: TGCGCCAGCAGCTTGGCTGCCGGGACTTACAATGAGCAGTTCTTC; CDR3aa: CASSLAAGTYNEQFF
abundance: NA; d_gene: TRBD1; v_gene: TRBV19; j_gene: TRBJ1-5; CDR3nt: TGTGCCAGTAGTATTTACAGGGGCCCGAATCAGCCCCAGCATTTT; CDR3aa: CASSIYRGPNQPQHF
abundance: few; d_gene: TRBD2; v_gene: TRBV27; j_gene: TRBJ2-7; CDR3nt: TGTGCCAGCAGTTCTCGGACTAGCGAGAAGTACGAGCAGTACTTC; CDR3aa: CASSSRTSEKYEQYF
abundance: NA; d_gene: TRBD2; v_gene: TRBV9; j_gene: TRBJ2-2; CDR3nt: TGTGCCAGCAGCGCTGGGACTAGGGCGGTCACCGGGGAGCTGTTTTTT; CDR3aa: CASSAGTRAVTGELFF
abundance: NA; d_gene: NA; v_gene: TRBV4-2; j_gene: TRBJ1-1; CDR3nt: TGTGCCAGCAGCCAAGTCCATATCATGGGGGCAACTGAAGCTTTCTTT; CDR3aa: CASSQVHIMGATEAFF
abundance: NA; d_gene: TRBD1; v_gene: TRBV4-3; j_gene: TRBJ1-2; CDR3nt: TGCGCCAGCAGCCCACGCGGACAGGGGATCTATGGCTACACCTTC; CDR3aa: CASSPRGQGIYGYTF
abundance: once; d_gene: TRBD1; v_gene: TRBV5-1; j_gene: TRBJ1-5; CDR3nt: TGCGCCAGCAGCTTGGGACAGGGTAGCAATCAGCCCCAGCATTTT; CDR3aa: CASSLGQGSNQPQHF
abundance: few; d_gene: TRBD1; v_gene: TRBV7-2; j_gene: TRBJ1-1; CDR3nt: TGTGCCAGCAGCGCACAGGGGGCCGCTGAAGCTTTCTTT; CDR3aa: CASSAQGAAEAFF
abundance: NA; d_gene: TRBD1; v_gene: TRBV2; j_gene: TRBJ2-5; CDR3nt: TGTGCCAGCAGTGTTGAGACAGGGTCAGAGACCCAGTACTTC; CDR3aa: CASSVETGSETQYF
abundance: NA; d_gene: NA; v_gene: TRBV9; j_gene: TRBJ2-1; CDR3nt: TGTGCCAGCAGCGTAGAGGGTAGGGGTTACAATGAGCAGTTCTTC; CDR3aa: CASSVEGRGYNEQFF
abundance: NA; d_gene: NA; v_gene: TRBV7-8; j_gene: TRBJ2-7; CDR3nt: TGTGCCAGCAGCTTAGCACCACACCGACAGGAAAGTTTCTCCTACGAGCAGTACTTC; CDR3aa: CASSLAPHRQESFSYEQYF
abundance: NA; d_gene: NA; v_gene: TRBV9; j_gene: TRBJ2-1; CDR3nt: TGTGCCAGCAGCGTAGCGCTTAGCTCCTACAATGAGCAGTTCTTC; CDR3aa: CASSVALSSYNEQFF
abundance: NA; d_gene: TRBD1; v_gene: TRBV7-2; j_gene: TRBJ2-3; CDR3nt: TGTGCCAGCAGCTTTGTTGACAGGGGGCAGGGTACGCAGTATTTT; CDR3aa: CASSFVDRGQGTQYF
abundance: once; d_gene: TRBD1; v_gene: TRBV7-6; j_gene: TRBJ1-1; CDR3nt: TGTGCCAGCAGCTTATGGGCAGGGGGGAACACTGAAGCTTTCTTT; CDR3aa: CASSLWAGGNTEAFF
abundance: NA; d_gene: TRBD1; v_gene: TRBV7-7; j_gene: TRBJ1-5; CDR3nt: TGTGCCAGCAGCTACCCCGGGACAGGGTTAAATCAGCCCCAGCATTTT; CDR3aa: CASSYPGTGLNQPQHF
abundance: NA; d_gene: TRBD1; v_gene: TRBV5-4; j_gene: TRBJ2-7; CDR3nt: TGTGCCAGCAGCTTGGGACAGGGGAAGAAGATTCGGTCCTACGAGCAGTACTTC; CDR3aa: CASSLGQGKKIRSYEQYF
abundance: NA; d_gene: NA; v_gene: TRBV6-6; j_gene: TRBJ2-7; CDR3nt: TGTGCCAGCACCATCGGAGGAGGCTACGAGCAGTACTTC; CDR3aa: CASTIGGGYEQYF
abundance: NA; d_gene: NA; v_gene: TRBV6-6; j_gene: TRBJ1-5; CDR3nt: TGTGCCAGCAGTTACGACAGGCCTTCTTTCAATCAGCCCCAGCATTTT; CDR3aa: CASSYDRPSFNQPQHF
abundance: NA; d_gene: NA; v_gene: TRBV6-5; j_gene: TRBJ2-7; CDR3nt: TGTGCCAGCAGTTCCACTCGAACCCGGCAGGGTCGCGAGCAGTACTTC; CDR3aa: CASSSTRTRQGREQYF
abundance: many; d_gene: TRBD1; v_gene: TRBV5-6; j_gene: TRBJ1-1; CDR3nt: TGTGCCAGCAGCCGGGGACAGGGCGAAGCTTTCTTT; CDR3aa: CASSRGQGEAFF
abundance: NA; d_gene: TRBD1; v_gene: TRBV2; j_gene: TRBJ2-5; CDR3nt: TGTGCCAGCAGTGACAAAACAAAAACAGGGGGACTTCAAGAGACCCAGTACTTC; CDR3aa: CASSDKTKTGGLQETQYF
abundance: NA; d_gene: NA; v_gene: TRBV6-1; j_gene: TRBJ1-2; CDR3nt: TGTGCCAGCAGTGAAGCCCACCGGGGCTATGGCTACACCTTC; CDR3aa: CASSEAHRGYGYTF
abundance: NA; d_gene: NA; v_gene: TRBV5-6; j_gene: TRBJ2-5; CDR3nt: TGTGCCAGCAGCTCTACGCCGAAAACAGGGTCGGATTGGGTCGAGTACTTC; CDR3aa: CASSSTPKTGSDWVEYF
abundance: NA; d_gene: NA; v_gene: TRBV4-2; j_gene: TRBJ2-1; CDR3nt: TGTGCCAGCAGCCAATATAAGTCGCGGGGATACAATGAGCAGTTCTTC; CDR3aa: CASSQYKSRGYNEQFF
abundance: NA; d_gene: NA; v_gene: TRBV2; j_gene: TRBJ1-2; CDR3nt: TGTGCCAGCAGTGATAGGCCAGGGGTGGGCTACACCTTC; CDR3aa: CASSDRPGVGYTF
abundance: NA; d_gene: NA; v_gene: TRBV5-1; j_gene: TRBJ2-1; CDR3nt: TGCGCCAGCAGCTATCTTACAAGGGCCGAGGGTTTTGACAATGAGCAGTTCTTC; CDR3aa: CASSYLTRAEGFDNEQFF
abundance: NA; d_gene: NA; v_gene: TRBV27; j_gene: TRBJ1-1; CDR3nt: TGTGCCAGCAGTTTAGCGGGACTGAAGAACACTGAAGCTTTCTTT; CDR3aa: CASSLAGLKNTEAFF
abundance: few; d_gene: NA; v_gene: TRBV5-1; j_gene: TRBJ2-5; CDR3nt: TGCGCCAGCAGCTTGAACGCGGGAAAACAAGAGACCCAGTACTTC; CDR3aa: CASSLNAGKQETQYF
abundance: NA; d_gene: TRBD1; v_gene: TRBV4-2; j_gene: TRBJ1-4; CDR3nt: TGTGCCAGCAGCCAGACGGGGACAGGGTTGACTAATGAAAAACTGTTTTTT; CDR3aa: CASSQTGTGLTNEKLFF
abundance: NA; d_gene: NA; v_gene: TRBV7-9; j_gene: TRBJ1-1; CDR3nt: TGTGCCAGCAGCCGCACGGAGGGAGAAGCTTTCTTT; CDR3aa: CASSRTEGEAFF
abundance: NA; d_gene: NA; v_gene: TRBV14; j_gene: TRBJ1-2; CDR3nt: TGTGCCAGCAGCCTATGGCAGGGTGCGGGCTACACCTTC; CDR3aa: CASSLWQGAGYTF
abundance: NA; d_gene: TRBD1; v_gene: TRBV4-3; j_gene: TRBJ2-2; CDR3nt: TGCGCCAGCAGCCAAGAAACAGGGGCAAACACCGGGGAGCTGTTTTTT; CDR3aa: CASSQETGANTGELFF